This TCR beta chain was profiled in a study of cytomegalovirus exposure and HLA in healthy donors. Germline values: CDR1 ENHRY, CDR2 SYGVKD. The CDR3 runs to 14 residues. Losses at the gene ends were 4 bases for V and 5 bases for J; bases not matched to a gene: 4. Overall study findings and caveats: For cytomegalovirus status, the classifier reportedly gave diagnoses with high specificity and sensitivity. Rarity marked most TCR sequences, yet some public TCRs occurred in many donors. A later analysis, which compared TCR beta chains of equal frequency, found the HLA-associated ones more clonally expanded. It was only CMV serostatus that was available as immune exposure information.

Both 60 Vbeta primers and 13 Jbeta primers went into the PCR. This table comes from immunoSEQ multiplex PCR, and its TCRdb copy is limited to in-frame clones, with some not included. The repertoire holds 100,000 to 150,000 clones, 65% to 90% seen once, with 2% to 2.5% in the top ten. Worth noting for this clone: The antigen remains unidentified.

The receptor's source is a man under 40 in good health and CMV-seronegative. What was sequenced was PBMCs. This sequence joins TRBV10-3 and TRBJ1-3; 8 positions match TRBD1. The CDR3 is CAISVGTGRNTIYF. The CDR3 nucleotides are TGTGCCATCAGTGTCGGGACAGGAAGAAACACCATATATTTT.